The 9 T cell receptor beta chains reported below all come from one sample, sequenced in a study of neurological immune-mediated disorders. TCRdb recomputed calls from the 5' RACE reads with MiXCR, one row per CDR3 protein. The sample holds around 20,000 distinct CDR3 sequences; more than 9% are singletons and the top ten take about 20%. What was sequenced was PBMCs. The receptors stem from a woman aged 60 to 75 with HTLV-1-associated myelopathy (HAM/TSP).

Ten or more counts support this clonotype. J is TRBJ2-6 and V is TRBV2, with TRBD2 identical over 9 bases. J lost 6 bases, V lost 6 bases, and 6 bases had no gene match. The CDR3 loop spans 15 amino acids. CDR1 is SNHLY, CDR2 FYNNEI, per germline. DNA for the CDR3: TGTGCCAGCAGGGCGGGACTAGCCGTGGCCAACGTCCTGACTTTC. Translated, it gives CASRAGLAVANVLTF.

This clonotype was found many times. The chain combines TRBV12-3 or TRBV12-4 with TRBJ2-7, with 9 bases that match TRBD1. Trimming cost V 5 bases and J 6 bases; bases outside gene matches: 8. CDR3 length equals 14 residues. In DNA, the CDR3 is TGTGCCAGCAGTCCCGGGACAGGGTTTTTCGAGCAGTACTTC. Protein: CASSPGTGFFEQYF.

This clonotype is labeled medium-sized (0.01 to 0.1%). V and J are TRBV20-1 and TRBJ2-3; 12 nucleotides agree with TRBD1. V lost 3 bases to trimming and J lost 2 bases; unmatched junction nucleotides: 9. This CDR3 region has 17 residues. CDR1 is DFQATT, CDR2 SNEGSKA, per germline (reference sequence). DNA of the CDR3: TGCAGTGCTAGCCACGGGACAGGGGGCGCCGTCACAGATACGCAGTATTTT. It codes for CSASHGTGGAVTDTQYF.

The table lists this clonotype with many counts. The gene calls are TRBV7-9 and TRBJ2-7; TRBD1 aligns across 7 bases. Germline loops: CDR1 SEHNR, CDR2 FQNEAQ (reference sequence). Trimming took 0 bases from V and 3 from J; bases not matched to a gene: 23. The CDR3 loop spans 21 amino acids. The CDR3 DNA reads as TGTGCCAGCAGCTTAGCGCTCCCGATTTATAGGACAGGCCACCCAATCTACGAGCAGTACTTC. Translation: CASSLALPIYRTGHPIYEQYF. Full variable domain (rest looked up from reference TRBV7-9 and TRBJ2-7): DTGVSQNPRHKITKRGQNVTFRCDPISEHNRLYWYRQTLGQGPEFLTYFQNEAQLEKSRLLSDRFSAERPKGSFSTLEIQRTEQGDSAMYLCASSLALPIYRTGHPIYEQYFGPGTRLTVT.

This clonotype was detected ten times or more. The chain joins TRBV6-5 to TRBJ2-2; 12 bases are a match to TRBD2. The CDR3 extends over 17 amino acids. J lost 0 bases, V lost 6 bases, and 5 bases had no gene match. The germline V gene has CDR1 MNHEY and CDR2 SVGAGI. The CDR3 loop reads CASRSGLAGPNTGELFF. CDR3 coding DNA: TGTGCCAGCAGAAGCGGACTAGCGGGGCCGAACACCGGGGAGCTGTTTTTT.

This clonotype was detected ten times or more. The chain is built from TRBV6-1 and TRBJ1-2; D is ambiguous. Germline V gene data show CDR1 as MNHNS and CDR2 as SASEGT. There are 12 residues in the CDR3. V shed 4 bases and J shed 6 bases, with 9 bases lying between them. CDR3 DNA sequence: TGTGCCAGCAGTGTGGAGGCGGATGGCTACACCTTC. Its protein product is CASSVEADGYTF.

By share, this clonotype ranks as medium-sized. The chain couples TRBV20-1 to TRBJ1-1, with D possibly TRBD1 on 5 matching bases. The CDR3 has 13 amino acids. Trimming took 0 bases from V and 7 from J, leaving 12 bases between them. Germline CDR1 is DFQATT and CDR2 is SNEGSKA (reference sequence). The CDR3 region is CSARDQGTREAFF. DNA of the CDR3: TGCAGTGCTAGAGATCAGGGTACTCGTGAAGCTTTCTTT.

By share, this clonotype ranks as medium-sized. This chain uses TRBV12-3 or TRBV12-4 with TRBJ2-3; D unclear. Deletions cut 3 bases from V and 1 base from J, with 5 bases between. This CDR3 is 13 amino acids long. This CDR3 is CASSFGRTDTQYF. In nucleotides, the CDR3 is TGTGCCAGCAGTTTTGGACGCACAGATACGCAGTATTTT.

The chain joins TRBV5-1 to TRBJ1-2; 10 nucleotides align to TRBD1. Germline values: CDR1 SGHRS, CDR2 YFSETQ. V was clipped by 4 bases and J by 2 bases; unmatched bases: 5. This CDR3 region has 15 residues. The CDR3 nucleotides are TGCGCCAGCAGCCCGCCGGGACAGGGGAACTATGGCTACACCTTC. Its protein product is CASSPPGQGNYGYTF. The full variable domain, its missing parts supplied by reference TRBV5-1 and TRBJ1-2, is KAGVTQTPRYLIKTRGQQVTLSCSPISGHRSVSWYQQTPGQGLQFLFEYFSETQRNKGNFPGRFSGRQFSNSRSEMNVSTLELGDSALYLCASSPPGQGNYGYTFGSGTRLTVV.